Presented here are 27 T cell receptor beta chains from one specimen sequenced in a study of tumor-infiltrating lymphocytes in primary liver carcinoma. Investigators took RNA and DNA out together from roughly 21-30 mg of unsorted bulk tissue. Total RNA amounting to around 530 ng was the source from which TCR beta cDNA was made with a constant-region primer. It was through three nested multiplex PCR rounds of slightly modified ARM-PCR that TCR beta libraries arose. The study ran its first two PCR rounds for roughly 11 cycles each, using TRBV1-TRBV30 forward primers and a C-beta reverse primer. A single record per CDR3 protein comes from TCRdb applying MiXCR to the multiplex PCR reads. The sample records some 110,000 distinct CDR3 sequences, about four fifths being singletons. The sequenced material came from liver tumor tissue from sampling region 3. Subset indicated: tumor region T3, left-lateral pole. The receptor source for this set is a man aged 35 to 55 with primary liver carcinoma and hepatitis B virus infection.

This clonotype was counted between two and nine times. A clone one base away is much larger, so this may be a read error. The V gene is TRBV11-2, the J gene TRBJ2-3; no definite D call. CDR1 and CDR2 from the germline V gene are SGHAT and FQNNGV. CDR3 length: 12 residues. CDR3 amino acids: CASSSRTDMQYF. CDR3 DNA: TGTGCCAGCAGCTCCCGCACAGATATGCAGTATTTT.

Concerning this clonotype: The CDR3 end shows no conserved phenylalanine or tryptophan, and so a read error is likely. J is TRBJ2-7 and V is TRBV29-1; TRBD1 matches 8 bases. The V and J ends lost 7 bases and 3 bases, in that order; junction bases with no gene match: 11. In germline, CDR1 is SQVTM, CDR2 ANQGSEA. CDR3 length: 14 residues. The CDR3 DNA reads TGCAGCGCCAGACAGGGGATTCGTAGCTACGAGCAGTACCTC. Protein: CSARQGIRSYEQYL.

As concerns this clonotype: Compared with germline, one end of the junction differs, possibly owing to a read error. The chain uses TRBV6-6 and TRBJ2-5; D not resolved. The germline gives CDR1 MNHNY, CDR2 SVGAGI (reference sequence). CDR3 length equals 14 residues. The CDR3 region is CASGHGRLQENQYF. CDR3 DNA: TGTGCCAGCGGTCATGGACGGCTACAAGAGAACCAGTACTTC.

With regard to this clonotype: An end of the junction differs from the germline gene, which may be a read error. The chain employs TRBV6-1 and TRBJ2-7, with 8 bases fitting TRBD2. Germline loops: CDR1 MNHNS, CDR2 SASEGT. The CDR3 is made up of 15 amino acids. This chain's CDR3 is CARSWKAGEVYEQFF. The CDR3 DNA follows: TGTGCCAGAAGCTGGAAAGCGGGAGAGGTCTACGAGCAATTCTTC.

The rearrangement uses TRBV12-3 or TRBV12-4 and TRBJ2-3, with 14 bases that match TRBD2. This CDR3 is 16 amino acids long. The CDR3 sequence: CTSSPGTSGRGDTQYF. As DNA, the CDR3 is TGTACAAGCAGTCCCGGGACTAGCGGGAGAGGGGATACGCAGTATTTT.

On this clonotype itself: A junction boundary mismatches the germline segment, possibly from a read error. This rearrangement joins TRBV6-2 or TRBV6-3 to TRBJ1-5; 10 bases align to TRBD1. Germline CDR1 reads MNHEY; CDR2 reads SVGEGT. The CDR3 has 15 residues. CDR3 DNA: TGTGCCAACAGTTACGGGGACAGGGGCGCTCAGCCCCAGCATTTT. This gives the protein CANSYGDRGAQPQHF.

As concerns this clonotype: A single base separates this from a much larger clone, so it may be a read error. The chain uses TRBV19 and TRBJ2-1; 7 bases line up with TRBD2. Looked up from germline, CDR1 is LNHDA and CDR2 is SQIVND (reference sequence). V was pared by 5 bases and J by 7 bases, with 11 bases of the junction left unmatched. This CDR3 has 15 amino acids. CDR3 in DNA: TGTGCCAGTAGTGTCGCCGGGATTAGCGGGAATGAGCAGTTCTTC. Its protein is CASSVAGISGNEQFF.

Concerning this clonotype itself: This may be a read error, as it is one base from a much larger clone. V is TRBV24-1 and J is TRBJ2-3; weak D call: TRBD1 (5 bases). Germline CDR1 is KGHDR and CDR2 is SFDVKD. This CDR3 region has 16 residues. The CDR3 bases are TGTGCCACCAGTGATTTGAGGGGCGCCTCCACAAATACGCAGTATTTT. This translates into CATSDLRGASTNTQYF.

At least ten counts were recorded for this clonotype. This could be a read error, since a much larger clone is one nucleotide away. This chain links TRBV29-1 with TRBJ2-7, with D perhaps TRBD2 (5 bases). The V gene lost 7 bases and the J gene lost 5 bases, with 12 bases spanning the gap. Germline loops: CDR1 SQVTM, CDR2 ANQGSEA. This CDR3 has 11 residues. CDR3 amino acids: CSAEGNHEQYF. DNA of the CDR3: TGCAGCGCCGAGGGCAACCACGAGCAGTACTTC.

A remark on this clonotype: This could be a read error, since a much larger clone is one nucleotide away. The CDR3 spells CASSFGAHEGYGYTF. CDR3 bases: TGTGCCAGCAGCTTCGGGGCCCATGAGGGCTATGGCTACACCTTC. This sequence joins TRBV28 and TRBJ1-2; tentatively, D is TRBD1 (5 bases). The CDR3 loop spans 15 amino acids. Germline V lookup: CDR1 MDHEN, CDR2 SYDVKM. V lost 6 bases and J lost 4, with 18 bases in between.

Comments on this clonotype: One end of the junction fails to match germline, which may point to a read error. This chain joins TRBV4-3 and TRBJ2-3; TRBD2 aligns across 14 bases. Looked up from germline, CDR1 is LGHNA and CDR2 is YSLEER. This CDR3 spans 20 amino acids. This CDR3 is CASGQDHPSGTSGRVDTQYF. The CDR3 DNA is TGCGCCAGCGGCCAAGATCATCCCTCCGGGACTAGCGGGAGAGTAGATACGCAGTATTTT.

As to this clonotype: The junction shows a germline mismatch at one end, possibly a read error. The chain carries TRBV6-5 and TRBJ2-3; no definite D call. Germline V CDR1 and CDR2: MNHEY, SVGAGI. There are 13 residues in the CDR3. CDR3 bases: TGCGCCAGCAGTCACCAGAGCACAGATACGCAGTATTTT. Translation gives CASSHQSTDTQYF.

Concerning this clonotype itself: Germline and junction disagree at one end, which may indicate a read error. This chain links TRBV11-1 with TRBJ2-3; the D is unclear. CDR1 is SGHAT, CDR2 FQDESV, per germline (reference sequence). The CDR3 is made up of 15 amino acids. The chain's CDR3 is CASSLPRESTDMQYF. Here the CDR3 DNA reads TGTGCCAGCAGTCTGCCGAGAGAGAGCACAGATATGCAGTATTTT.

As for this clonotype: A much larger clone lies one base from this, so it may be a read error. This CDR3 is CASSIYRRGHNEQFF. The CDR3 DNA is TGTGCCAGCAGTATATATAGGAGGGGGCACAATGAGCAGTTCTTC. The chain couples TRBV12-3 or TRBV12-4 to TRBJ2-1; D may be TRBD1 (7 bases). The CDR3 length is 15 residues. With 5 bases removed from V and 5 bases from J, the gap between germline ends came to 16 bases.

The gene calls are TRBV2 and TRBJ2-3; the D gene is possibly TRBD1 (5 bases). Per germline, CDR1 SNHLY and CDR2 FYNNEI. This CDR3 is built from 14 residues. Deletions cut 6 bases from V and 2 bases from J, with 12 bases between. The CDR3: CASSLGVDTDTQYF. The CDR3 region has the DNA TGTGCCAGCAGCCTAGGGGTTGACACAGATACGCAGTATTTT.

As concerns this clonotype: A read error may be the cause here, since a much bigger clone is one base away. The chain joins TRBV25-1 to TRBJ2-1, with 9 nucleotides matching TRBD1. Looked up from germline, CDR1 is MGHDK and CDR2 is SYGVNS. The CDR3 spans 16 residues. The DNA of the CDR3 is TGTGTCAGCAGTGAATATAAGGGACAGGGTTACAATGAGCAGTTCTTC. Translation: CVSSEYKGQGYNEQFF.

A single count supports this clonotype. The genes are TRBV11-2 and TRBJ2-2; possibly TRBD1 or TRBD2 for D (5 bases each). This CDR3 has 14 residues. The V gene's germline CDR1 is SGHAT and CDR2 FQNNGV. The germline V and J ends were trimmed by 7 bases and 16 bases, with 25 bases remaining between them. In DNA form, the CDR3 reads TGTGCCAGCAACACAGACTCGGACACCGGGGTGCGGTTTTTT. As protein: CASNTDSDTGVRFF.

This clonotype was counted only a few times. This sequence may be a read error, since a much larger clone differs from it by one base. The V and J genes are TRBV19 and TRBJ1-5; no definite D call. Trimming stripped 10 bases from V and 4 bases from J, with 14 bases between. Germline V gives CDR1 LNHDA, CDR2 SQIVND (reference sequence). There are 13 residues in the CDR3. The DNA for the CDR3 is TGTGCCACCCGGAGGTCGGCTAATCAGCCCCAGCATTTT. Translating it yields CATRRSANQPQHF.

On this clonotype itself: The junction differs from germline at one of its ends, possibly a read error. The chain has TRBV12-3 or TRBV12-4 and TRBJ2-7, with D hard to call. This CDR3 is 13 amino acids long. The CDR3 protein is CASSFDHAYEQYF. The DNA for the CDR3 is TGTGCCAGCAGTTTCGACCACGCCTATGAGCAGTACTTC.

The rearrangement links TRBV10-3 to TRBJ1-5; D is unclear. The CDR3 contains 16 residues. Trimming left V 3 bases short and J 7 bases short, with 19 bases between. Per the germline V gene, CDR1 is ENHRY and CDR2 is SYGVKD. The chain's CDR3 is CAISDPRGWAGQPQHF. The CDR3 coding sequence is TGTGCCATCAGTGATCCGAGAGGGTGGGCAGGACAGCCCCAGCATTTT.

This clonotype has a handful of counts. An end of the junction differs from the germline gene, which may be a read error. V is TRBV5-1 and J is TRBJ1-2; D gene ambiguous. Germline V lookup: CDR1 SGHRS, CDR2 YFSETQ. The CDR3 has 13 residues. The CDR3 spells CAGSLLPDYGYTF. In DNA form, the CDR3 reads TGCGCCGGCAGCTTGCTGCCGGACTATGGCTACACCTTC.

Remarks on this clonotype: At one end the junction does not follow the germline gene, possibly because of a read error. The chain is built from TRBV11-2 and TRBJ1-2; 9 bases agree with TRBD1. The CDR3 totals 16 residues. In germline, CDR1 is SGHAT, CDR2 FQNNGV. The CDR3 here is CASRLDGGTGNYGYTF. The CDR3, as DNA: TGTGCCAGCCGGTTAGATGGCGGGACAGGGAACTATGGCTACACGTTC.

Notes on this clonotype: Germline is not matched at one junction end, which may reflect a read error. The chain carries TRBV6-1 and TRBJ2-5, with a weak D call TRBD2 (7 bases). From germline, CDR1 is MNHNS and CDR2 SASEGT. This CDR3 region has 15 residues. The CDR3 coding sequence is TGTGACAGCATCCGAGGGGGGGCTCTCGCAGAGACCCAGTACTTC. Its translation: CDSIRGGALAETQYF.

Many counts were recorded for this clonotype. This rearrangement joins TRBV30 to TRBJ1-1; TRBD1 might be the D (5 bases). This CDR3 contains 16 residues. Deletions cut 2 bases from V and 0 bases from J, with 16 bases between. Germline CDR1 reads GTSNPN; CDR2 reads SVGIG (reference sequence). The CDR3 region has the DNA TGTGCCTGGAGTCGATGGGGGGGGACGATGAACACTGAAGCTTTCTTT. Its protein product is CAWSRWGGTMNTEAFF.

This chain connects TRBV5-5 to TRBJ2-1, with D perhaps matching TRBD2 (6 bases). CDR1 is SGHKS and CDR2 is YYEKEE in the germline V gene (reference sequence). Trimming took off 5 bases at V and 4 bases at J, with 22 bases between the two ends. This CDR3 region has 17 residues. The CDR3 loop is CASRFTTPGTAYNEQFF. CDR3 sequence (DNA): TGTGCCAGCAGGTTCACAACCCCCGGGACTGCTTACAATGAGCAGTTCTTC.

The CDR3 protein is CANNTYKGSGANVLTF. The DNA for the CDR3 is TGTGCCAACAACACATACAAGGGCTCTGGGGCCAACGTCCTGACTTTC. The chain joins TRBV5-6 to TRBJ2-6; D is ambiguous. V dropped 9 bases and J dropped 0 bases, with 16 bases sitting between them. This CDR3 comprises 16 residues. Germline V gene lookup returns CDR1 SGHDT and CDR2 YYEEEE.

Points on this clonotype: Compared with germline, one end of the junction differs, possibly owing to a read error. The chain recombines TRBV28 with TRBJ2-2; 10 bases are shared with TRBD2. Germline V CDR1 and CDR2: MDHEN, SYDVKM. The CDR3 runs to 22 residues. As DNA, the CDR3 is TGTGCCAGCAGTTCTACACACCGACAGGGGACAAGCGGGAGGGGGGACATCGGGGAGTTGTTTTTT. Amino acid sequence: CASSSTHRQGTSGRGDIGELFF. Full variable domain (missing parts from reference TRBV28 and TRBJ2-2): DVKVTQSSRYLVKRTGEKVFLECVQDMDHENMFWYRQDPGLGLRLIYFSYDVKMKEKGDIPEGYSVSREKKERFSLILESASTNQTSMYLCASSSTHRQGTSGRGDIGELFFGEGSRLTVL.